One sample yielded the 13 T cell receptor beta chains listed below, sequenced in a study of response to subunit inactivated influenza vaccine. Via MiXCR, TCRdb re-called the RT-PCR reads, giving one row per CDR3 protein. The profile shows about 540,000 distinct CDR3 sequences, roughly 23% of them singletons. Another study also made use of these data, one on T cells expressing NK-cell markers. This second study says: For TCR beta, cDNA was produced by 5'RACE template switching with UMIs.

Sequences were derived from CD4+ T cells sorted from PBMCs, sampled roughly 13 days after vaccination. These receptors came from a man aged 50 or older who received an inactivated influenza vaccine.

This rearrangement joins TRBV5-8 to TRBJ1-5; D is unresolved. V lost 3 bases and J 3 bases, leaving 10 bases between the germline ends. This CDR3 comprises 14 residues. CDR1 is SGHTS and CDR2 is YDEGEE in the germline V gene. The CDR3 loop reads CASSSRGINQPQHF. CDR3 coding DNA: TGTGCCAGCAGCTCGCGGGGAATCAATCAGCCCCAGCATTTT.

This clonotype was seen only a few times. The germline gene is not matched at one end of the junction; a read error may be the cause. J is TRBJ1-1 and V is TRBV14; a weak D match, TRBD1 (5 bases). The length of the CDR3 is 14 residues. Germline V CDR1 and CDR2: SGHDN, FVKESK. The CDR3 bases are TGTGCCAGCAGCCAGGGACCGTACGGCACTCAAGCTTTCTTT. It yields the protein CASSQGPYGTQAFF.

This clonotype was counted many times. The chain joins TRBV10-3 to TRBJ2-3; no clear D gene. In germline, CDR1 is ENHRY, CDR2 SYGVKD. The CDR3 is 14 amino acids. The germline V and J ends were trimmed by 4 bases and 1 base, with 9 bases remaining between them. CDR3 DNA sequence: TGTGCCATCAGTGCACACCCCCGCACAGATACGCAGTATTTT. Residues: CAISAHPRTDTQYF.

This clonotype was found a few times. This chain joins TRBV7-9 and TRBJ2-7, with unresolved D. The germline V gene encodes CDR1 SEHNR and CDR2 FQNEAQ (reference sequence). The CDR3 has 12 residues. The germline V and J ends were trimmed by 4 bases and 3 bases, with 7 bases remaining between them. The CDR3 loop reads CASSSAGYEQYF. Written as DNA, the CDR3 is TGTGCCAGCAGCTCAGCTGGCTACGAGCAGTACTTC.

This chain links TRBV6-1 with TRBJ2-7; a possible D gene is TRBD2 (5 bases). Germline V gene lookup returns CDR1 MNHNS and CDR2 SASEGT. Trimming removed 2 bases from V and 4 bases from J, with 15 bases in between. The CDR3 is 15 residues long. As DNA, the CDR3 is TGTGCCAGCAGTGAATCCCCGGGAATTGGGTACGAGCAGTACTTC. Protein product: CASSESPGIGYEQYF.

This clonotype occurred a few times. The chain combines TRBV29-1 with TRBJ1-2; D is possibly TRBD1 (5 bases). This CDR3 contains 17 residues. Germline CDR1 is SQVTM and CDR2 is ANQGSEA. Trimming removed 1 base from V and 1 base from J, with 19 bases in between. The CDR3 sequence: CSVEGAAGMGGNYGYTF. DNA of the CDR3: TGCAGCGTTGAAGGGGCGGCAGGGATGGGGGGTAACTATGGCTACACCTTC.

This clonotype was seen just once. This chain links TRBV5-1 with TRBJ2-7; 7 bases match TRBD1. Germline CDR1 is SGHRS and CDR2 is YFSETQ. V was clipped by 4 bases and J by 5 bases; unmatched bases: 9. This CDR3 is 14 amino acids long. The DNA for the CDR3 is TGCGCCAGCAGCCGGGACAGAGCATCGCACGAGCAGTACTTC. Translation gives CASSRDRASHEQYF.

The chain employs TRBV28 and TRBJ2-4; TRBD2 matches 7 bases. This CDR3 region has 17 residues. Unmatched junction bases numbered 17, after V lost 6 bases and J lost 6 bases. Per the germline V gene, CDR1 is MDHEN and CDR2 is SYDVKM. In nucleotides, the CDR3 is TGTGCCAGCAGCCCGGGGGGATCGGGACCGAGTTTAAACATTCAGTACTTC. As protein: CASSPGGSGPSLNIQYF.

This clonotype came up a few times. This chain joins TRBV7-7 and TRBJ2-6; TRBD2 might be the D (6 bases). This CDR3 is built from 16 residues. CDR1 and CDR2 (germline): SSHAT, FNYEAQ (reference sequence). The CDR3 spells CATREFPSSGANVLTF. In DNA form, the CDR3 reads TGTGCTACCCGGGAGTTCCCCAGCTCTGGGGCCAACGTCCTGACTTTC.

This clonotype was counted many times. The DNA for the CDR3 is TGTGCCAGCTCACCAGGGCGGACCGCTTACGAGCAGTACTTC. Translating gives CASSPGRTAYEQYF. The chain couples TRBV18 to TRBJ2-7, with unresolved D. Germline V CDR1 and CDR2: KGHSH, LQKENI. Deletions cut 2 bases from V and 4 bases from J, with 12 bases between. This CDR3 is 14 amino acids long.

The rearrangement joins TRBV7-9 to TRBJ1-2; 7 bases fit TRBD1. This CDR3 comprises 13 residues. The J segment lost 8 bases and the V segment lost 4 bases, leaving 7 bases of the junction unmatched. CDR1 is SEHNR, CDR2 FQNEAQ, per germline (reference sequence). The CDR3 sequence is CASSSRQGGGYTF. The DNA of the CDR3 is TGTGCCAGCAGCTCCCGGCAGGGGGGAGGCTACACCTTC.

The V call is TRBV6-6, the J call TRBJ2-4, with a possible D match to TRBD1 (6 bases). With 6 bases removed from V and 6 bases from J, the gap between germline ends came to 12 bases. The CDR3 is 13 amino acids. Germline V gene data show CDR1 as MNHNY and CDR2 as SVGAGI (reference sequence). The CDR3 DNA is TGTGCCAGCAGCCCCGGGACACTAAACATTCAGTACTTC. It translates to CASSPGTLNIQYF.

The chain couples TRBV20-1 to TRBJ2-1; 8 bases fit TRBD1. CDR3 size: 14 residues. CDR1 and CDR2 (germline): DFQATT, SNEGSKA (reference sequence). V shed 4 bases, J shed 9 bases, and the junction held 11 bases outside the gene matches. The CDR3 protein is CSATFRGRIGEQFF. In DNA form, the CDR3 reads TGCAGTGCTACGTTCAGGGGGCGAATTGGTGAGCAGTTCTTC.